This T cell receptor (beta chain) was observed in a study of blood T cells in healthy people across ages. PCR was performed a second time for roughly 7 to 11 cycles using a sample-barcoded 5' primer and a J-beta primer mix. TCRdb analysed the 5' RACE reads with MiXCR anew, one entry per CDR3 protein. The sample has roughly 720,000 distinct CDR3 sequences; around half are singletons. General study findings and limits: Naive and antigen-experienced cells could not be conclusively compared, given unsorted PBMCs.

Germline CDR1 is SQVTM and CDR2 is ANQGSEA. The CDR3 runs to 12 residues. V gave up 7 bases and J gave up 7 bases, with 16 bases separating them. This clonotype came up a few times. What it recognizes is unknown. The clonotype was recovered from an elderly man in good health. The rearrangement uses TRBV29-1 and TRBJ1-2, with D unclear. The sequenced material came from blood. The CDR3 DNA sequence: TGCAGCGGTACCATCCTAGAGGCTGGCTACACCTTC. Translation: CSGTILEAGYTF.